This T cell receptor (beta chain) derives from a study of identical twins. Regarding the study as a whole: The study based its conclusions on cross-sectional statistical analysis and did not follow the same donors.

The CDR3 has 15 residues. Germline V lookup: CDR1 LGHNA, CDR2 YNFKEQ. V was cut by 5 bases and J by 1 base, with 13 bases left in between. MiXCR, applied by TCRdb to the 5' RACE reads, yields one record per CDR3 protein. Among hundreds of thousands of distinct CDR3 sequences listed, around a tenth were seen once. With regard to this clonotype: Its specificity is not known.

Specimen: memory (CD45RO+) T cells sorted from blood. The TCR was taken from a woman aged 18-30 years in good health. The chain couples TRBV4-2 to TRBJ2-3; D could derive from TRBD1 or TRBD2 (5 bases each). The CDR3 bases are TGTGCCAGCAGCTACCGGGACCAGGGCACAGATACGCAGTATTTT. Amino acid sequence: CASSYRDQGTDTQYF.